This T cell receptor beta chain was profiled in a study of T cell clusters in autoimmune cytopenias. Each sample's input was roughly 230 ng genomic DNA, 30,000 to 45,000 genome equivalents. The CDR3 spans 16 residues. The germline CDR1 and CDR2 sequences are MNHEY and SVGEGT. TRB was amplified by touch-down multiplex PCR, primer pools A and B combined. Reanalyzing the multiplex PCR reads, TCRdb keeps one entry per CDR3 protein, without DNA. Its table lists 3,500 to 5,000 distinct CDR3 sequences. For this clonotype: Its antigen remains unidentified.

Whole-study results and caveats: No cluster-lack signature appeared between secondary cytopenia and chronic lymphocytic leukemia patients, apparently due to lymphoma masking.

These data were also reused for a study on T cell repertoires in aging, cancer and after chemotherapy.

The sample taken for sequencing was peripheral blood. The rearrangement uses TRBV6-2 or TRBV6-3 and TRBJ1-5; without DNA, the TCRdb call of TRBD1 cannot be checked. The sequence derives from a human donor in good health. CDR3 loop: CASSRERAGGTQPQHF.